The present T cell receptor (beta chain) was sequenced within a study of T cells after yellow fever vaccination. General study findings and limits: Most primary-vaccination clones reappeared after the booster (about 95% CD4, approximately 88% CD8).

MiXCR was run by TCRdb on the 5' RACE reads, yielding one entry per CDR3 protein. Of 300,000 to 350,000 distinct CDR3 sequences listed, approximately 4.3% were seen once; the top ten hold just under 20%. Germline V gene data show CDR1 as MNHNY and CDR2 as SVGAGI (reference sequence). Trimming took off 8 bases at V and 3 bases at J, with 14 bases between the two ends. The CDR3 contains 15 residues. Only a few counts were recorded for this clonotype. What it binds is unknown. The specimen comprised PBMCs, sampled 15 days after the yellow fever booster vaccination. The sequence was obtained from a man between 18 and 35 years old who received the YFV17D yellow fever vaccine. This chain links TRBV6-6 with TRBJ1-6; D gene ambiguous. In nucleotides, the CDR3 is TGTGCCAGCGTGGGAGGCCTTTTCTATAATTCACCCCTCCACTTT. This gives the protein CASVGGLFYNSPLHF.